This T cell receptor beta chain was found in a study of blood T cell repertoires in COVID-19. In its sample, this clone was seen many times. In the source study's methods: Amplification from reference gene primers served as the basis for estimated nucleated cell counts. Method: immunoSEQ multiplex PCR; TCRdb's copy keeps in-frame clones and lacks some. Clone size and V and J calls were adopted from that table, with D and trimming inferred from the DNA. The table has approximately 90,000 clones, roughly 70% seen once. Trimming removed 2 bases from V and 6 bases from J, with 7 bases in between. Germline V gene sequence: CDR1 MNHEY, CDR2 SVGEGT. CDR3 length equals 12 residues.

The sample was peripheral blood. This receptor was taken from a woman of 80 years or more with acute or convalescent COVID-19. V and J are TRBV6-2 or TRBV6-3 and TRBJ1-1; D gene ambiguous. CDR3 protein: CASSYTYPEAFF. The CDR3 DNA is TGTGCCAGCAGTTACACCTATCCTGAAGCTTTCTTT.